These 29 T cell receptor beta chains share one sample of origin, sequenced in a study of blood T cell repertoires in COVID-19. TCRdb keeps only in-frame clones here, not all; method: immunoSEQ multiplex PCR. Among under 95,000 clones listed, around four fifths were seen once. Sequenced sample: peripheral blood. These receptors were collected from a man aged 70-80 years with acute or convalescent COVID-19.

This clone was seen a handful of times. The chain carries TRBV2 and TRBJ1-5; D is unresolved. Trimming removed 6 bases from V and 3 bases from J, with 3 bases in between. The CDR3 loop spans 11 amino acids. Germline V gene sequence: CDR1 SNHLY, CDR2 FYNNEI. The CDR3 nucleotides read TGTGCCAGCAGGTACAATCAGCCCCAGCATTTT. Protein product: CASRYNQPQHF.

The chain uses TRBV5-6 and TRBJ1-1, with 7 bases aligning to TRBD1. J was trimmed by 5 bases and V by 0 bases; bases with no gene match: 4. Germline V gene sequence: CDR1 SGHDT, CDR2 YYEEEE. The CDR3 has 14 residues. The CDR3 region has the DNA TGTGCCAGCAGCTTGGTGGCAGGGGGGACTGAAGCTTTCTTT. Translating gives CASSLVAGGTEAFF.

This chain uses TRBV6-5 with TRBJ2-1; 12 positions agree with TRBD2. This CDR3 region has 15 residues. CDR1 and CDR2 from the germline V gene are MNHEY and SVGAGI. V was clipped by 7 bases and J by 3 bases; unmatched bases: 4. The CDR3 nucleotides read TGTGCCAGCACTAGCGGGGGGGCGGTCTACAATGAGCAGTTCTTC. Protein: CASTSGGAVYNEQFF.

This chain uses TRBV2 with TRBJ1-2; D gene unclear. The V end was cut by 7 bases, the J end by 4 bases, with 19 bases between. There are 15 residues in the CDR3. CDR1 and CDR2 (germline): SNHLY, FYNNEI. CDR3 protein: CASILRTLRGYGYTF. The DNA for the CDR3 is TGTGCCAGCATCCTACGGACTCTCCGTGGCTATGGCTACACCTTC.

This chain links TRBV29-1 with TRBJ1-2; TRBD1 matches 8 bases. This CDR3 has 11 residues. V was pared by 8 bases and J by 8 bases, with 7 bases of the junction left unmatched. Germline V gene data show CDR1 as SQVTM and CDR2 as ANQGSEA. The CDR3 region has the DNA TGCAGCATCCAGGGGGCTCGGGGCTACACCTTC. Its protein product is CSIQGARGYTF. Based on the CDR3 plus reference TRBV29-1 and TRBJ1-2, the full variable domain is SAVISQKPSRDICQRGTSLTIQCQVDSQVTMMFWYRQQPGQSLTLIATANQGSEATYESGFVIDKFPISRPNLTFSTLTVSNMSPEDSSIYLCSIQGARGYTFGSGTRLTVV.

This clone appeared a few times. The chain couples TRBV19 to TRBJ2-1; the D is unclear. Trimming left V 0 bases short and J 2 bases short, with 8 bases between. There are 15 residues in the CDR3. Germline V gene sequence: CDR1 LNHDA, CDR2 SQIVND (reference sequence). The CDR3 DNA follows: TGTGCCAGTAGTATAGACCCGTCCCCCTACAATGAGCAGTTCTTC. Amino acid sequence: CASSIDPSPYNEQFF.

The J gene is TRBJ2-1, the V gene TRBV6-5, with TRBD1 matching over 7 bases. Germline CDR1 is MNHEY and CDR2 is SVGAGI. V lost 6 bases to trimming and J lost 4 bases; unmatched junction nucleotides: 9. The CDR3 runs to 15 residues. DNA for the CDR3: TGTGCCAGCAGCTCCGGGACAGATTTTTACAATGAGCAGTTCTTC. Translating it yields CASSSGTDFYNEQFF.

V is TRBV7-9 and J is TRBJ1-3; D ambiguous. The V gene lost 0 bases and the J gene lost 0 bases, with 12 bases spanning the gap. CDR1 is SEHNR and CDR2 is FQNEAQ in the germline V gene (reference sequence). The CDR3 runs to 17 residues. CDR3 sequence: CASSLAGRRGSGNTIYF. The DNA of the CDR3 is TGTGCCAGCAGCTTAGCCGGACGACGGGGCTCTGGAAACACCATATATTTT.

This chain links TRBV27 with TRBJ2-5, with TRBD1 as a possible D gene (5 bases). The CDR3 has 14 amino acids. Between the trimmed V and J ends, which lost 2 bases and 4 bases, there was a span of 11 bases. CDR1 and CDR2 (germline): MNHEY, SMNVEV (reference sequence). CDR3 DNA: TGTGCCAGCAGTTTAAGGGGATTTCGAGAGACCCAGTACTTC. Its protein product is CASSLRGFRETQYF.

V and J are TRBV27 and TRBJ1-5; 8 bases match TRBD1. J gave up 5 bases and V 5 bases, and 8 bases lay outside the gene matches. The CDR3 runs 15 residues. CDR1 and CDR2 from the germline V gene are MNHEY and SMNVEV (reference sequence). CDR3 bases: TGTGCCAGCAGTAGACAGGGGTCCCCTCATCAGCCCCAGCATTTT. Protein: CASSRQGSPHQPQHF.

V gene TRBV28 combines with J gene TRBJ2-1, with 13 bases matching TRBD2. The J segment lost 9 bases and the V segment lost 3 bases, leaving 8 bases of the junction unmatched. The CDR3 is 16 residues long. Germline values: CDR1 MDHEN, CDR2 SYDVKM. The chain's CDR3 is CASSLQTSGGLREQFF. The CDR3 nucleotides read TGTGCCAGCAGTTTGCAGACTAGCGGGGGGCTCCGTGAGCAGTTCTTC.

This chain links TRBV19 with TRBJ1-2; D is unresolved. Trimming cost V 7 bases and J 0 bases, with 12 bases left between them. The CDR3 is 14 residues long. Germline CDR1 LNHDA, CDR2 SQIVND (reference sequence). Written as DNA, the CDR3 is TGTGCCAGTACCAGGCAGCAAGCTAACTATGGCTACACCTTC. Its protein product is CASTRQQANYGYTF.

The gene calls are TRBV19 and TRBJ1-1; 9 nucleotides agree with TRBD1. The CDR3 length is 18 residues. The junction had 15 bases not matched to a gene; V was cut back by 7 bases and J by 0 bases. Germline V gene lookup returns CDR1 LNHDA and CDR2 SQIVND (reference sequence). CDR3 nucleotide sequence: TGTGCCAGTAACGAGTGGACAGGGGTGATCTCCCTGAACACTGAAGCTTTCTTT. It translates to CASNEWTGVISLNTEAFF.

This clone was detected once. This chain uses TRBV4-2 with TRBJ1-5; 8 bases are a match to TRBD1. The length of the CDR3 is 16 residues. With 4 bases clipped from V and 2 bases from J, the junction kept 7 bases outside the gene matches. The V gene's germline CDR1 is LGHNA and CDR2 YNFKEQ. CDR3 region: CASSLDRGIGNQPQHF. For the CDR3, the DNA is TGTGCCAGCAGCCTCGACAGGGGTATCGGCAATCAGCCCCAGCATTTT.

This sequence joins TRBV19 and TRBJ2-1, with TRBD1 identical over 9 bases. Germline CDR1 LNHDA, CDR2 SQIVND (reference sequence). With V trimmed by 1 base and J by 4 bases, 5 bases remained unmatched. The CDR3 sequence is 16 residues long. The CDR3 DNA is TGTGCCAGTAGTATAGGGGGACAGGGATTATACAATGAGCAGTTCTTC. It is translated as CASSIGGQGLYNEQFF.

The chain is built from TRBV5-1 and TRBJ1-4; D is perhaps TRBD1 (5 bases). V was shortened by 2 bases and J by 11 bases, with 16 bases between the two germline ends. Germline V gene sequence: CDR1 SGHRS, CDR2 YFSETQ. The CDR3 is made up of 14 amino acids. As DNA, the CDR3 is TGCGCCAGCAGCTTTGGCCCGTTGGGGGGGAAACTGTTTTTT. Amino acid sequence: CASSFGPLGGKLFF.

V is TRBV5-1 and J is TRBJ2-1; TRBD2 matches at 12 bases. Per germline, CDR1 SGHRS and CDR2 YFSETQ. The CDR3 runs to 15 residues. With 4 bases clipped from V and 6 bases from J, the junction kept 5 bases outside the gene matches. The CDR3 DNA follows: TGCGCCAGCAGCCTGAGACTAGCGGGGGTCAATGAGCAGTTCTTC. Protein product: CASSLRLAGVNEQFF.

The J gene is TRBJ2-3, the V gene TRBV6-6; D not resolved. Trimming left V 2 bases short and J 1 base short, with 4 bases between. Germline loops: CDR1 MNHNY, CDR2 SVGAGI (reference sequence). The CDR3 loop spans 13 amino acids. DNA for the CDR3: TGTGCCAGCAGTTACATCGGCACAGATACGCAGTATTTT. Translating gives CASSYIGTDTQYF.

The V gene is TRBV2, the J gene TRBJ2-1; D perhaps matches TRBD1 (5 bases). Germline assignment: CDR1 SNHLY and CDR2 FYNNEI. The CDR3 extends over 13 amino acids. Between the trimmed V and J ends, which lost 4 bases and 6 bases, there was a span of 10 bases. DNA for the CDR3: TGTGCCAGCAGTGTGCAGGGTTTCAATGAGCAGTTCTTC. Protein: CASSVQGFNEQFF. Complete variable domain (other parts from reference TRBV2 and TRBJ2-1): EPEVTQTPSHQVTQMGQEVILRCVPISNHLYFYWYRQILGQKVEFLVSFYNNEISEKSEIFDDQFSVERPDGSNFTLKIRSTKLEDSAMYFCASSVQGFNEQFFGPGTRLTVL.

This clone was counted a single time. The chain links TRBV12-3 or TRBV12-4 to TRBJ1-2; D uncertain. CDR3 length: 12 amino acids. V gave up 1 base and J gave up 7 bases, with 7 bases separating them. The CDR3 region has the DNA TGTGCCAGCAGTTTAGGGACTGTTGGCTACACCTTC. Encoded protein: CASSLGTVGYTF.

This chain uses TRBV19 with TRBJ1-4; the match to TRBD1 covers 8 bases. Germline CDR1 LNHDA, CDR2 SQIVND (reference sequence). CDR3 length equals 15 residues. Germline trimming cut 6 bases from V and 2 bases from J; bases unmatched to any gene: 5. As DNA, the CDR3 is TGTGCCAGTAGGACAGGGGACGGGACTAATGAAAAACTGTTTTTT. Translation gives CASRTGDGTNEKLFF.

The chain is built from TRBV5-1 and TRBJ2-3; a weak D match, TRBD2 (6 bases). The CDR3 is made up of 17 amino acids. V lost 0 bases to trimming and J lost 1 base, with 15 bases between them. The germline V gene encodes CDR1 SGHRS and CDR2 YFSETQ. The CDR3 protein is CASSLGGTGLRTDTQYF. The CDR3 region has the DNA TGCGCCAGCAGCTTGGGGGGGACTGGACTTCGCACAGATACGCAGTATTTT.

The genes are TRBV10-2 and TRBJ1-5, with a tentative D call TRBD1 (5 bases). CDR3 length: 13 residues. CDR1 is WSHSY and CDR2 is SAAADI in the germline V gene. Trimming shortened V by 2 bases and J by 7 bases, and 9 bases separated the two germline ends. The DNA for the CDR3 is TGCGCCAGCAGTGAGACAGGCGACCAGCCCCAGCATTTT. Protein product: CASSETGDQPQHF.

This CDR3 reads CATSAETGGYTF. As DNA, the CDR3 is TGTGCCACCAGTGCCGAGACTGGCGGCTACACCTTC. V usage is TRBV24-1 and J usage is TRBJ1-2; D ambiguous. Germline CDR1 and CDR2: KGHDR and SFDVKD. This CDR3 comprises 12 residues. The V end was cut by 5 bases, the J end by 8 bases, with 11 bases between.

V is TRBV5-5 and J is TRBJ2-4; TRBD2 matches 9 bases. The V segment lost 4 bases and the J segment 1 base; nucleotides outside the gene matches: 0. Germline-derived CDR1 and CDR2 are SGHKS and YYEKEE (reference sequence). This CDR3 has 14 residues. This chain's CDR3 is CASSSGGAKNIQYF. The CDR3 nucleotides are TGTGCCAGCAGCAGCGGGGGGGCCAAAAACATTCAGTACTTC.

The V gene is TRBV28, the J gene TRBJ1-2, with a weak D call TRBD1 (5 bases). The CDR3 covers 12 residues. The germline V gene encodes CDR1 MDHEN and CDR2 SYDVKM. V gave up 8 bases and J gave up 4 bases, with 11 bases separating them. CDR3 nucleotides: TGTGCCAGCGCCGGGGGAGGCTATGGCTACACCTTC. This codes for CASAGGGYGYTF.

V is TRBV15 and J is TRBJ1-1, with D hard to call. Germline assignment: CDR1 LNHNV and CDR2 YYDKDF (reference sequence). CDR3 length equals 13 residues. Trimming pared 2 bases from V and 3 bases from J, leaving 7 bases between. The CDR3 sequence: CATSRYTYTEAFF. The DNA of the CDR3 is TGTGCCACCAGCAGATACACCTACACTGAAGCTTTCTTT.

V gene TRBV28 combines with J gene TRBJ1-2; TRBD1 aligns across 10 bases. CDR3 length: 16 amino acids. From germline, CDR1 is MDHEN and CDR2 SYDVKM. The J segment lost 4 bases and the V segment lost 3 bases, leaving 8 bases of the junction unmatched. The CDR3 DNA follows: TGTGCCAGCAGTTTTCCAACCGGGACAGGGGCCTATGGCTACACCTTC. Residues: CASSFPTGTGAYGYTF.

The chain's CDR3 is CASSPPPVANEKLFF. For the CDR3, the DNA is TGTGCCAGCTCACCACCGCCGGTCGCTAATGAAAAACTGTTTTTT. This chain joins TRBV18 and TRBJ1-4; D unresolved. This CDR3 is 15 amino acids long. V shed 0 bases and J shed 3 bases, with 8 bases lying between them. Germline CDR1 is KGHSH and CDR2 is LQKENI.